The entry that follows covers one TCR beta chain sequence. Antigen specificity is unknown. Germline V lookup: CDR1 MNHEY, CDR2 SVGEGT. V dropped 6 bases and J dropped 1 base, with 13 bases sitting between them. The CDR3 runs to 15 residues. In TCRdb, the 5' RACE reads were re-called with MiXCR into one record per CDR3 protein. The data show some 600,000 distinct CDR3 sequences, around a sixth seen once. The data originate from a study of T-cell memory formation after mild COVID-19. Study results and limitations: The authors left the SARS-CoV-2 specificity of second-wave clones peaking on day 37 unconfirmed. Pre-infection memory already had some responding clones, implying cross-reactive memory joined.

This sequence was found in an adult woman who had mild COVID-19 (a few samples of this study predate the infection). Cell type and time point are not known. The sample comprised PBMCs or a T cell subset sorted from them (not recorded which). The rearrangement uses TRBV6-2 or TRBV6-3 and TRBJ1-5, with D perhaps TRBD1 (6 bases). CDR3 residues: CASRAQGTSNQPQHF. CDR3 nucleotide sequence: TGTGCCAGCAGAGCTCAGGGGACCAGCAATCAGCCCCAGCATTTT.